The TCR beta chain described here comes from a study of OX40 agonist ivuxolimab in advanced cancers. About the investigation overall: Ivuxolimab, which targeted the costimulatory receptor OX40 (CD134), was an agonistic, fully human IgG2 monoclonal antibody. Intravenous ivuxolimab was administered to patients every 2 weeks at six dose levels: 0.01, 0.1, 0.3, 1.5, 3 and 10 mg/kg. Of the roughly 50 dose-escalation patients, hepatocellular carcinoma was present in roughly 19, melanoma in about 15, renal cell carcinoma in 9 and head and neck cancer in 9. The dose-escalation cohort was about 87% male with a mean age of roughly 62 years, ranging from roughly 23 to 90. Prior anti-PD-1, anti-PD-L1 or anti-CTLA-4 therapy was permitted, and 40% of dose-escalation patients had received checkpoint inhibitors. Partial responses were achieved by three dose-escalation patients, of whom one had hepatocellular carcinoma and two had cutaneous melanoma. Peripheral TCRbeta sequencing was intended to test whether TCR sequence diversity was altered and clonal T-cell expansion was caused by ivuxolimab. The paper covers the monotherapy dose-escalation part of the phase I ivuxolimab trial, which included N ≈ 50 patients.

Points on this clone: The antigen it recognizes is unknown. The sample holds no much larger clone one base away, and base qualities are not on file.

The CDR3 numbers 14 residues from cysteine through phenylalanine. Just CDR3 DNA is preserved here, 42 bases in frame from base 1. V and J lose 3 bases and 0 bases, and a span of 5 bases separates them. Via the germline V gene (reference sequence), CDR1 is SGHAT and CDR2 FQDESV. Patients with a history of autoimmune disease or receiving systemic immunosuppression were excluded from the trial. Peripheral blood for TCR sequencing was collected from all dose cohorts at baseline, on cycle 4 day 1, and on cycle 7 day 1. The samples were taken from a phase I, first-in-human, multicenter, open-label dose-escalation trial of ivuxolimab. Adults with locally advanced or metastatic head and neck squamous cell, hepatocellular, melanoma or renal cell carcinoma were enrolled in the trial. Before TCR sequencing, CD4+ and CD8+ T cells were separately sorted from peripheral blood. Genomic DNA was isolated from the sorted cells so that the TCRbeta CDR3 region could be sequenced. TCRbeta CDR3 regions were sequenced using the immunoSEQ Assay. In TCRdb, the immuneACCESS table is reduced to in-frame sequences with V and J assigned. These tables do not hold every clone; where another copy was compared, an unresolved V gene accounts for under half, and the others remain unexplained. Here the sample has around 69,000 clones; about 85% occur a single time. The top ten constitute roughly 3.1% of the sample.

Overall study outcomes, separate from this receptor: In partial responders in the 0.1-3.0 mg/kg groups, normalized peripheral clonal expansion was found to be among the lowest, especially among CD8+ T cells. At doses of 0.1 to 3.0 mg/kg, clonal expansion of both CD4+ and CD8+ blood T cells was observed from baseline to week 6. After ivuxolimab, more expanded clones were found on average in CD8+ T cells than in CD4+ T cells. Low levels of normalized T-cell clonal expansion were also seen in some patients who did not respond. Which antigens the clonally expanded peripheral T cells were specific for was not determined.

This specimen was CD4+ or CD8+ T cells sorted from blood, taken in a trial of the OX40 agonist ivuxolimab. Recombination linked TRBV11-1 to TRBJ1-4, with the identity of the D gene unclear. The sequence derives from an adult with an advanced solid tumor such as melanoma, head and neck, liver or kidney cancer. In nucleotide form, the sequence is TGTGCCAGCAGCTTCCATGCAACTAATGAAAAACTGTTTTTT. This is translated as CASSFHATNEKLFF.